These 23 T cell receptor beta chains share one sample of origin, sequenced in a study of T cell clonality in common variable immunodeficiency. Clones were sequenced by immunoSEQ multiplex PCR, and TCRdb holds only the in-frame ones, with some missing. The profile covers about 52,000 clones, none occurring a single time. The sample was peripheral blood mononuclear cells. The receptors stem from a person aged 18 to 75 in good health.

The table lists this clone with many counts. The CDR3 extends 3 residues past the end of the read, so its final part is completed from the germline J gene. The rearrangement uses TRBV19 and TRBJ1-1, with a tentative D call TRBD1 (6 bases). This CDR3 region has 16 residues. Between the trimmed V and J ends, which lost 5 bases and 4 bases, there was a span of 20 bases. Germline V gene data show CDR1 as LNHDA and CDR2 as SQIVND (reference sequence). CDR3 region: CASSPPAGARVTEAFF. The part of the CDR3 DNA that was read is TGTGCCAGTAGTCCCCCCGCAGGGGCGAGGGTCACTGAA.

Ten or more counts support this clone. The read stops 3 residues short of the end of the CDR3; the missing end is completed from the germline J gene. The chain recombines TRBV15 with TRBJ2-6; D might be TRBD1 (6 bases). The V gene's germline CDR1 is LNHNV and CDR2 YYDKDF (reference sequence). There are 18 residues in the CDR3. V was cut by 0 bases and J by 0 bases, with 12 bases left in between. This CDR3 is CATSRDTGYTSGANVLTF. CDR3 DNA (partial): TGTGCCACCAGCAGAGACACAGGGTATACCTCTGGGGCCAACGTC.

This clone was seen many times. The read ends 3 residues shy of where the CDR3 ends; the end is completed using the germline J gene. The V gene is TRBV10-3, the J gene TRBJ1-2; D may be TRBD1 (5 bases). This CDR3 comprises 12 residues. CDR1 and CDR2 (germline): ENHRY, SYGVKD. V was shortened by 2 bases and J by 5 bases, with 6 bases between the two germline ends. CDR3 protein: CAISEEGYGYTF. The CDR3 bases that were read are TGTGCCATCAGTGAGGAGGGGTATGGC.

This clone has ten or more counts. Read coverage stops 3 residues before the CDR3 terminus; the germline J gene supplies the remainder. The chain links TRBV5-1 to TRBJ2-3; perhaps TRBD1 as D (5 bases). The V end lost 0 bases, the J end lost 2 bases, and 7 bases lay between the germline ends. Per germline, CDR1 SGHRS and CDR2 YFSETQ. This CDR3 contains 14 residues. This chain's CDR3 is CASSLGGHTDTQYF. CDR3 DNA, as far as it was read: TGCGCCAGCAGCTTGGGTGGACACACAGATACG.

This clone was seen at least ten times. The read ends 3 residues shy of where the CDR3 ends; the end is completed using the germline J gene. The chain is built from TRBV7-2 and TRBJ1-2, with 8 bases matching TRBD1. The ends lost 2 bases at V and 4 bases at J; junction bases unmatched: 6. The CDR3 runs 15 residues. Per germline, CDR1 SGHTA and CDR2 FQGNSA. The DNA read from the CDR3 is TGTGCCAGCAGCTTATCGCCGGGACAGGTCTATGGC. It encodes CASSLSPGQVYG. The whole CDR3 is CASSLSPGQVYGYTF.

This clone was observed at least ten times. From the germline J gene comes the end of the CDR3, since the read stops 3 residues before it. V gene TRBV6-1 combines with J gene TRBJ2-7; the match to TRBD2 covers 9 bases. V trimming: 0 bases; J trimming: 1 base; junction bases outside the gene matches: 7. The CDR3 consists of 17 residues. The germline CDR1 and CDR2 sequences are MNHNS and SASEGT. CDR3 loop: CASSEARTSAISYEQYF. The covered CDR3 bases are TGTGCCAGCAGTGAAGCGCGGACTAGCGCGATTTCCTACGAG.

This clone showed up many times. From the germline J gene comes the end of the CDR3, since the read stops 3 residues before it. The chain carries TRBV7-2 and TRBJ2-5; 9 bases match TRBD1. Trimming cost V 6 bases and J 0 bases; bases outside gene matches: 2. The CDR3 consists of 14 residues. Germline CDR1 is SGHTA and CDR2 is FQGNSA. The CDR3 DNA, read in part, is TGTGCCAGCAGGGGGACAGGGTACCAAGAGACC. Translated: CASRGTGYQET. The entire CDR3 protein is CASRGTGYQETQYF.

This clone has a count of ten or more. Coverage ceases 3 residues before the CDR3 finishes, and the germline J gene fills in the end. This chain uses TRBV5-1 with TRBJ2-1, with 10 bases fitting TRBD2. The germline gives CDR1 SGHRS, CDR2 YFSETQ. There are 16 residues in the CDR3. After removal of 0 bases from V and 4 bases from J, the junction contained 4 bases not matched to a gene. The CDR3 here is CASSLAGLADYNEQFF. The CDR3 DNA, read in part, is TGCGCCAGCAGCTTGGCCGGACTAGCGGATTACAATGAG. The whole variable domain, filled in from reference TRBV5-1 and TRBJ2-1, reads KAGVTQTPRYLIKTRGQQVTLSCSPISGHRSVSWYQQTPGQGLQFLFEYFSETQRNKGNFPGRFSGRQFSNSRSEMNVSTLELGDSALYLCASSLAGLADYNEQFFGPGTRLTVL.

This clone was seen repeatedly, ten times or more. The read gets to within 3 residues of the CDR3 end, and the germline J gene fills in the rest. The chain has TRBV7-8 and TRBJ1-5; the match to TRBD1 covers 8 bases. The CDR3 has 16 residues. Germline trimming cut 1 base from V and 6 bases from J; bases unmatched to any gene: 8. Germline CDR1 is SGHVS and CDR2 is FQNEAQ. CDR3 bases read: TGTGCCAGCAGCTTAGGTCGGACAGGGTTTGGTCAGCCC. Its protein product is CASSLGRTGFGQP. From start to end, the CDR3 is CASSLGRTGFGQPQHF.

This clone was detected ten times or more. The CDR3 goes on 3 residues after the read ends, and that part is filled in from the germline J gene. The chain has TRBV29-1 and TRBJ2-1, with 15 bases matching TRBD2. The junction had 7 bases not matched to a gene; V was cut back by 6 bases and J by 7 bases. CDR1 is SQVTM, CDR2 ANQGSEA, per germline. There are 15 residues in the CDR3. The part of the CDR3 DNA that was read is TGCAGCGTAGGACTAGCGGGAGGGCCATTGAATGAG. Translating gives CSVGLAGGPLNE. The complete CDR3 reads CSVGLAGGPLNEQFF.

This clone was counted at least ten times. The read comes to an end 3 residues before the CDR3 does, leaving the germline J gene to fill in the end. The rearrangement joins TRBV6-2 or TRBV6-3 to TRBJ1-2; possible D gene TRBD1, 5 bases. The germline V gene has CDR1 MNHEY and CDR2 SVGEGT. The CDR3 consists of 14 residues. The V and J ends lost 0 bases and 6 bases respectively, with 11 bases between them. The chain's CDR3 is CASSYSGREDGYTF. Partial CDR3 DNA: TGTGCCAGCAGTTACTCGGGCAGGGAGGATGGC.

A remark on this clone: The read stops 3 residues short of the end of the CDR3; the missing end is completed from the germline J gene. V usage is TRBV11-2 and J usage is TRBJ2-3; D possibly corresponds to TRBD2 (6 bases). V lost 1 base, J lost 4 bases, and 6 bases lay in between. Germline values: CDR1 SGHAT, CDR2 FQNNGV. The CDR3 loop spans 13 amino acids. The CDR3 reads CASSLAGADTQYF. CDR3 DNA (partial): TGTGCCAGCAGCTTAGCGGGGGCAGATACG.

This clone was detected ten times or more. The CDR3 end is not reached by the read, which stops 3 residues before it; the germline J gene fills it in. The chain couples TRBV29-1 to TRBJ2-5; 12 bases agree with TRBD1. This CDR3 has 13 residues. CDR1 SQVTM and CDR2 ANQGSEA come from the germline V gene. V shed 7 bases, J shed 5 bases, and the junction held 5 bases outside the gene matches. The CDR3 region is CSGGTGGSETQYF. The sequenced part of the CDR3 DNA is TGCAGCGGGGGGACAGGGGGCTCGGAGACC.

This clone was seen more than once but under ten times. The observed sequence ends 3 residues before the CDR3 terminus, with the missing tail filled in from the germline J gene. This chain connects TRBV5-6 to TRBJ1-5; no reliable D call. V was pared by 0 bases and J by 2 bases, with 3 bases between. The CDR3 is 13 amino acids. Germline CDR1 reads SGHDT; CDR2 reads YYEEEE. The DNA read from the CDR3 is TGTGCCAGCAGCTTGGTAGGCAATCAGCCC. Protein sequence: CASSLVGNQP. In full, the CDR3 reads CASSLVGNQPQHF.

CDR3 DNA, as far as it was read: TGTGCCAGCAGCTTCAACAGGGGGGCCACTGAA. As protein: CASSFNRGATE. Given in full, the CDR3 is CASSFNRGATEAFF. This chain links TRBV7-2 with TRBJ1-1, with 8 bases identical to TRBD1. The CDR3 extends 3 residues past the end of the read, so its final part is completed from the germline J gene. The CDR3 extends over 14 amino acids. The J segment lost 4 bases and the V segment lost 3 bases, leaving 4 bases of the junction unmatched. CDR1 and CDR2 from the germline V gene are SGHTA and FQGNSA. The variable domain in full, completed from reference TRBV7-2 and TRBJ1-1, reads GAGVSQSPSNKVTEKGKDVELRCDPISGHTALYWYRQSLGQGLEFLIYFQGNSAPDKSGLPSDRFSAERTGGSVSTLTIQRTQQEDSAVYLCASSFNRGATEAFFGQGTRLTVV.

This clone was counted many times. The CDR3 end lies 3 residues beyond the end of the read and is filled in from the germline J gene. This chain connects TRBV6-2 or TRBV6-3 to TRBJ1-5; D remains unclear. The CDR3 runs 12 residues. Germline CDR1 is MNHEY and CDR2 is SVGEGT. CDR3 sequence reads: CASSPRRDPQHF. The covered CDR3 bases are TGTGCCAGCAGCCCTAGACGAGATCCC.

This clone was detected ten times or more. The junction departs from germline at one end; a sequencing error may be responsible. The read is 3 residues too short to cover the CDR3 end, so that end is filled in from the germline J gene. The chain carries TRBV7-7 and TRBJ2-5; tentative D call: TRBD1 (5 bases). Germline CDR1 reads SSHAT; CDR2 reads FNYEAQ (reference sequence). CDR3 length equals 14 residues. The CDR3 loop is CASSSRAAQETQYF. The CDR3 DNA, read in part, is TGTGCTAGCAGCTCCAGGGCAGCTCAAGAGACC. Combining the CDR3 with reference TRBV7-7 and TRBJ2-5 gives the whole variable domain GAGVSQSPRYKVTKRGQDVTLRCDPISSHATLYWYQQALGQGPEFLTYFNYEAQPDKSGLPSDRFSAERPEGSISTLTIQRTEQRDSAMYRCASSSRAAQETQYFGPGTRLLVL.

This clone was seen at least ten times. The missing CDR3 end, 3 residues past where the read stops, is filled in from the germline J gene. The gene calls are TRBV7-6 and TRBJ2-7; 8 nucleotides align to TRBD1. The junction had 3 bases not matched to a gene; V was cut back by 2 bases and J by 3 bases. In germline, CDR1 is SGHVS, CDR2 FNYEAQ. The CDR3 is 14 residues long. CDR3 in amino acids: CASSLRQGSYEQYF. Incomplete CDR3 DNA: TGTGCCAGCAGCTTACGACAGGGGAGCTACGAG. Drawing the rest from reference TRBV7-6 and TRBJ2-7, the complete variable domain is GAGVSQSPRYKVTKRGQDVALRCDPISGHVSLYWYRQALGQGPEFLTYFNYEAQQDKSGLPNDRFSAERPEGSISTLTIQRTEQRDSAMYRCASSLRQGSYEQYFGPGTRLTVT.

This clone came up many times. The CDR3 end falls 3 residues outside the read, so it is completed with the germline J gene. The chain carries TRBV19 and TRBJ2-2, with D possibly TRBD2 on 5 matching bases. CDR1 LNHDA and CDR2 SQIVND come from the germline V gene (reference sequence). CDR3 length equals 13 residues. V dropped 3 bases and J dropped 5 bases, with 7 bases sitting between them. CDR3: CASSISGTGELFF. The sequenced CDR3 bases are TGTGCCAGTAGTATCAGCGGAACCGGGGAG.

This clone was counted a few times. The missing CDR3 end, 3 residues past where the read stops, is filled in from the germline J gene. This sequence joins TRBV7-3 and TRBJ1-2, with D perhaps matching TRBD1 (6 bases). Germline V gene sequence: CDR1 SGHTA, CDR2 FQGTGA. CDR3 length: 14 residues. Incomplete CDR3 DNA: TGTGCCAGCAGCTTGGCCTTAAAGGGGGATACC. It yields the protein CASSLALKGDT. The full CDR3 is CASSLALKGDTYTF.

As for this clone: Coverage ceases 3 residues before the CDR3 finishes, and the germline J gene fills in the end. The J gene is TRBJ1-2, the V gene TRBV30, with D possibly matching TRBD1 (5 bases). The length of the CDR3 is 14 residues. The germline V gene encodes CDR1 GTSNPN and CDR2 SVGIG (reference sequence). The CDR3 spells CAWSVRRDYNDYTF. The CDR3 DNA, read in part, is TGTGCCTGGAGTGTAAGAAGGGACTACAATGAC.

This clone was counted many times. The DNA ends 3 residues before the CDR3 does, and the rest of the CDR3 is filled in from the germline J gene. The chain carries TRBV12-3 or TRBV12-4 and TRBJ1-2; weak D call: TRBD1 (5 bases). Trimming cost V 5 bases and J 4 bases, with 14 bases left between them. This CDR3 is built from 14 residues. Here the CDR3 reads CASSAMEGLYGYTF. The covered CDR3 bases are TGTGCCAGCAGTGCAATGGAGGGACTCTATGGC.

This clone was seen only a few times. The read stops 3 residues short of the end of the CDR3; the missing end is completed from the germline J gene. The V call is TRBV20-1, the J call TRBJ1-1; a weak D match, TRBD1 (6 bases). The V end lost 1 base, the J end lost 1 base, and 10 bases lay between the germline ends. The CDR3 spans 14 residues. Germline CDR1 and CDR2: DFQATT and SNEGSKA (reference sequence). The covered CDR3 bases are TGCAGTGCTAGAGCGGTCAGGGGGAACACTGAA. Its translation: CSARAVRGNTE. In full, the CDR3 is CSARAVRGNTEAFF.